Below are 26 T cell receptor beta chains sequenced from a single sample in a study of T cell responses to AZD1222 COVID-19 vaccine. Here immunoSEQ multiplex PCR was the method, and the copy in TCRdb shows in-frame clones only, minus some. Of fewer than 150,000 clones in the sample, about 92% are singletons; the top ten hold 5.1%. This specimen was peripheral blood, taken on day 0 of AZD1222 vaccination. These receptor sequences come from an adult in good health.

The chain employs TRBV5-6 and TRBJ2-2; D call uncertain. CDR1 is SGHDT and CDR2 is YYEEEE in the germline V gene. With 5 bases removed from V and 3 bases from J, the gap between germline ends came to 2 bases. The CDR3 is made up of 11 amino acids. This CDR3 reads CASSHTGELFF. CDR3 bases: TGTGCCAGCAGTCACACCGGGGAGCTGTTTTTT.

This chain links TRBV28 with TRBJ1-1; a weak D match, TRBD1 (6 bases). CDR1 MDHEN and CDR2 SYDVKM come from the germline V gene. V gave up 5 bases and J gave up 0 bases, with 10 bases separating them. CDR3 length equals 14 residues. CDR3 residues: CASSPGALNTEAFF. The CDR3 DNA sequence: TGTGCCAGCAGTCCAGGGGCCCTGAACACTGAAGCTTTCTTT. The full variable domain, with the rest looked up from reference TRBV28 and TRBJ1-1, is DVKVTQSSRYLVKRTGEKVFLECVQDMDHENMFWYRQDPGLGLRLIYFSYDVKMKEKGDIPEGYSVSREKKERFSLILESASTNQTSMYLCASSPGALNTEAFFGQGTRLTVV.

The CDR3 region is CASSLGTDYDEQYF. CDR3 nucleotide sequence: TGCGCCAGCAGCTTAGGGACCGACTACGACGAGCAGTACTTC. J is TRBJ2-7 and V is TRBV5-1, with D perhaps assigned TRBD1 or TRBD2 (5 bases each). The CDR3 spans 14 residues. With 2 bases removed from V and 5 bases from J, the gap between germline ends came to 14 bases. Germline-derived CDR1 and CDR2 are SGHRS and YFSETQ.

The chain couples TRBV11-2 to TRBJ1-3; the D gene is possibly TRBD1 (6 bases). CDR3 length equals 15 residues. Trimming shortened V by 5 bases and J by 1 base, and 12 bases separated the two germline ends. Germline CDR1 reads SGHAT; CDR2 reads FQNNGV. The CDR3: CASSPLRGSGNTIYF. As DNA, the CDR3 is TGTGCCAGCAGCCCGCTCAGGGGATCTGGAAACACCATATATTTT.

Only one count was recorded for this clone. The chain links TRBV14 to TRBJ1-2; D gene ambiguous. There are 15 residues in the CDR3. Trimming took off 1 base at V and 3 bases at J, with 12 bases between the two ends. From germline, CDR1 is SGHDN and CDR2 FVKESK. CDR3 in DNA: TGTGCCAGCAGCCAAGGGGTGGGAGGTGACTATGGCTACACCTTC. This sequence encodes CASSQGVGGDYGYTF.

The CDR3 reads CASSLVVAGPQETQYF. The DNA of the CDR3 is TGTGCCAGCAGCTTGGTAGTAGCGGGGCCTCAAGAGACCCAGTACTTC. The chain employs TRBV7-2 and TRBJ2-5; 8 nucleotides match TRBD2. Looked up from germline, CDR1 is SGHTA and CDR2 is FQGNSA. Trimming at V came to 3 bases and at J to 2 bases, leaving 8 bases not matched to a gene. The CDR3 spans 16 residues. The whole variable domain, remainder taken from reference TRBV7-2 and TRBJ2-5, is GAGVSQSPSNKVTEKGKDVELRCDPISGHTALYWYRQSLGQGLEFLIYFQGNSAPDKSGLPSDRFSAERTGGSVSTLTIQRTQQEDSAVYLCASSLVVAGPQETQYFGPGTRLLVL.

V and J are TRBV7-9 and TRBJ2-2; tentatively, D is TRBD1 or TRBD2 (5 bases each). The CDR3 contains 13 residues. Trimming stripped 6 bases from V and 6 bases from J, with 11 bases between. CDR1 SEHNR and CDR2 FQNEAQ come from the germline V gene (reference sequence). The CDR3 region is CASRGQGPGELFF. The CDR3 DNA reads TGTGCCAGCAGGGGGCAGGGACCCGGGGAGCTGTTTTTT.

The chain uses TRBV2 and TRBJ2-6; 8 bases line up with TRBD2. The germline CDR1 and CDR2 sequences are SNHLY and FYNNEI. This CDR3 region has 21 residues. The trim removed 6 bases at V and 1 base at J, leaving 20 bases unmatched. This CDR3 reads CASRGGAGGFFSASGANVLTF. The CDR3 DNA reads TGTGCCAGCAGAGGGGGGGCGGGAGGATTCTTCTCCGCATCTGGGGCCAACGTCCTGACTTTC.

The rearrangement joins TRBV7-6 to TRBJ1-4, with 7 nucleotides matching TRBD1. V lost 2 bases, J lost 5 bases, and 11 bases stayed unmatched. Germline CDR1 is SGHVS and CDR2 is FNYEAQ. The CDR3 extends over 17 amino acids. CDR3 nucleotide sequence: TGTGCCAGCAGCTTATTACTACAGGGGCAGGGCAATGAAAAACTGTTTTTT. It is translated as CASSLLLQGQGNEKLFF.

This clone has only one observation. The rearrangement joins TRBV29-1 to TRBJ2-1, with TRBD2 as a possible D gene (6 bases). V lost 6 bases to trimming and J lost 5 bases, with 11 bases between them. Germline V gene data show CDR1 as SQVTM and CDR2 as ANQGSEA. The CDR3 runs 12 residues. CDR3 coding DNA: TGCAGCGTGGAGGGACTCCACAATGAGCAGTTCTTC. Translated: CSVEGLHNEQFF.

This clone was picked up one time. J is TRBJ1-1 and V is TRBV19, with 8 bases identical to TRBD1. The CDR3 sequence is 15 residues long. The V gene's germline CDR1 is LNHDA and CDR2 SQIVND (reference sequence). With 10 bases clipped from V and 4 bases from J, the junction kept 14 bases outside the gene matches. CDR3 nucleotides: TGTGCCACTCACCTAGAGGCAGGGGGCGGCACTGAAGCTTTCTTT. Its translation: CATHLEAGGGTEAFF.

This chain's CDR3 is CASSRGRSGSGGTDTQYF. The CDR3 DNA follows: TGTGCCAGTAGTAGAGGGAGGTCGGGTAGCGGGGGCACAGATACGCAGTATTTT. This sequence joins TRBV19 and TRBJ2-3; 8 bases map to TRBD2. Germline V gene data show CDR1 as LNHDA and CDR2 as SQIVND (reference sequence). This CDR3 is 18 amino acids long. J gave up 1 base and V 4 bases, and 13 bases lay outside the gene matches. The variable domain in full, with the rest retrieved from reference TRBV19 and TRBJ2-3, is DGGITQSPKYLFRKEGQNVTLSCEQNLNHDAMYWYRQDPGQGLRLIYYSQIVNDFQKGDIAEGYSVSREKKESFPLTVTSAQKNPTAFYLCASSRGRSGSGGTDTQYFGPGTRLTVL.

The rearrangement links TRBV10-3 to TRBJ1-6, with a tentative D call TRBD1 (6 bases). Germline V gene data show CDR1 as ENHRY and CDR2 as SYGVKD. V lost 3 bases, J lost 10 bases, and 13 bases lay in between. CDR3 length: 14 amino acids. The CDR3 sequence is CAISEQGEGSPLHF. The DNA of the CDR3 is TGTGCCATCAGTGAACAGGGTGAGGGATCACCCCTCCACTTT.

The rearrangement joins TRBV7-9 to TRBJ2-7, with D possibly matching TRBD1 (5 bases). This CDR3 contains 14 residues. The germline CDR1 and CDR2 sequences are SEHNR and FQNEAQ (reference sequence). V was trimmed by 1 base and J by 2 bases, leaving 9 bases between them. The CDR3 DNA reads TGTGCCAGCAGCTTAGAGCCAGGGACCTACGAGCAGTACTTC. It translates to CASSLEPGTYEQYF.

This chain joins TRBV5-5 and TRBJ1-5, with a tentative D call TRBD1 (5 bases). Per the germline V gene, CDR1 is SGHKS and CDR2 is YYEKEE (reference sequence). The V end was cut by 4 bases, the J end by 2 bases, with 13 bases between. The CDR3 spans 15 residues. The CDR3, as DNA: TGTGCCAGCAGCCCGGGGGGAAGCGGCAATCAGCCCCAGCATTTT. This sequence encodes CASSPGGSGNQPQHF.

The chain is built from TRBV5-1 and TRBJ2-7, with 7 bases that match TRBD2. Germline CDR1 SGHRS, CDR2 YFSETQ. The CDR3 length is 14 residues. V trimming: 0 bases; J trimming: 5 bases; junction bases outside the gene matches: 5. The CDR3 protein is CASSLGREYNEQYF. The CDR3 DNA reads TGCGCCAGCAGCTTGGGGCGGGAGTACAACGAGCAGTACTTC.

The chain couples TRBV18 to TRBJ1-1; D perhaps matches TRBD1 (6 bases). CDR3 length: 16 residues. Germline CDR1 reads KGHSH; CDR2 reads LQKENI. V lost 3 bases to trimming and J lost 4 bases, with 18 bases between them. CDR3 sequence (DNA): TGTGCCAGCTCACCGGACGAAAGGGGGACGATCACTGAAGCTTTCTTT. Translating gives CASSPDERGTITEAFF. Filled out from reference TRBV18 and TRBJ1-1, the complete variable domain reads NAGVMQNPRHLVRRRGQEARLRCSPMKGHSHVYWYRQLPEEGLKFMVYLQKENIIDESGMPKERFSAEFPKEGPSILRIQQVVRGDSAAYFCASSPDERGTITEAFFGQGTRLTVV.

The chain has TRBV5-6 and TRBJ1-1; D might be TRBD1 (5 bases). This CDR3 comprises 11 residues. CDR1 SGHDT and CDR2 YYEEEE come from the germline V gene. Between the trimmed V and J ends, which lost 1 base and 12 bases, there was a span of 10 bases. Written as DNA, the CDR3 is TGTGCCAGCAGCTTGTCGGGGACCTCTTTCTTT. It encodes CASSLSGTSFF.

In DNA, the CDR3 is TGCGCCAGCAGCTTGGTGGGTAGCGGAGTCCAAGAGACCCAGTACTTC. Protein product: CASSLVGSGVQETQYF. The chain joins TRBV5-1 to TRBJ2-5; D is possibly TRBD2 (6 bases). This CDR3 spans 16 amino acids. Trimming removed 0 bases from V and 1 base from J, with 13 bases in between. Germline CDR1 reads SGHRS; CDR2 reads YFSETQ.

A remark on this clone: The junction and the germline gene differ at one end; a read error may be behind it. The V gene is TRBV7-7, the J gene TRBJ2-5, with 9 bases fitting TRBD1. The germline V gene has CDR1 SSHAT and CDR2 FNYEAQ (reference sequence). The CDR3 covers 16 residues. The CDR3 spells CASSRGTGSYQETQYF. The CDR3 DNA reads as TGTGCTAGCAGCCGGGGGACAGGGTCGTACCAAGAGACCCAGTACTTC. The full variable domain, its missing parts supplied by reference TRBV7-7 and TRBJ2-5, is GAGVSQSPRYKVTKRGQDVTLRCDPISSHATLYWYQQALGQGPEFLTYFNYEAQPDKSGLPSDRFSAERPEGSISTLTIQRTEQRDSAMYRCASSRGTGSYQETQYFGPGTRLLVL.

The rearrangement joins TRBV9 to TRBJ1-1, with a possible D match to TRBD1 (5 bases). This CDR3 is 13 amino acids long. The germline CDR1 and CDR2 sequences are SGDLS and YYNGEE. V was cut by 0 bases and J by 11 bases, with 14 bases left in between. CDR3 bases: TGTGCCAGCAGCGTAGAAGGGGCAGGCCTGGCTTTCTTT. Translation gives CASSVEGAGLAFF.

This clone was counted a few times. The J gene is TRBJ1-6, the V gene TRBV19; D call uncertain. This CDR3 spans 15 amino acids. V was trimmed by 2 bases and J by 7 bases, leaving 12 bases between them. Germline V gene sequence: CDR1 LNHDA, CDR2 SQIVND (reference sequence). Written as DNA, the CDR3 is TGTGCCAGTAGTATAACACCGGAGGCGAATTCACCCCTCCACTTT. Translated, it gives CASSITPEANSPLHF.

CDR3 in DNA: TGTGCCAGCACTAGGGGGGACACTGAAGCTTTCTTT. Its translation is CASTRGDTEAFF. This chain uses TRBV12-3 or TRBV12-4 with TRBJ1-1; D may be TRBD1 (6 bases). V lost 7 bases to trimming and J lost 3 bases, with 9 bases between them. The CDR3 sequence is 12 residues long.

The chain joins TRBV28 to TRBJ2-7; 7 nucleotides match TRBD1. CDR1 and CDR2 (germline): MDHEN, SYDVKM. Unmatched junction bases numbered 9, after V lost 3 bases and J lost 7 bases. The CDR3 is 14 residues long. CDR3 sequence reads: CASSFGTGAREQYF. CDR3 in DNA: TGTGCCAGCAGTTTCGGAACAGGGGCGAGGGAGCAGTACTTC.

CDR3 nucleotide sequence: TGTGCCAGCAGCTCTGCCACCCGGGGTCCATATAGCAATCAGCCCCAGCATTTT. As protein: CASSSATRGPYSNQPQHF. The genes are TRBV7-2 and TRBJ1-5; D is uncertain. Germline loops: CDR1 SGHTA, CDR2 FQGNSA. V lost 4 bases and J 0 bases, leaving 19 bases between the germline ends. This CDR3 spans 18 amino acids.

CDR3 loop: CASSEAGGNGNTIYF. The DNA of the CDR3 is TGTGCCAGCAGTGAAGCGGGGGGCAATGGAAACACCATATATTTT. V usage is TRBV2 and J usage is TRBJ1-3; possible D gene TRBD1, 6 bases. Germline CDR1 and CDR2: SNHLY and FYNNEI. Trimming stripped 0 bases from V and 3 bases from J, with 9 bases between. CDR3 length equals 15 residues.